This T cell receptor beta chain was identified during a study of cytomegalovirus exposure and HLA in healthy donors. Looked up from germline, CDR1 is MGHRA and CDR2 is YSYEKL. The CDR3 is made up of 15 amino acids. The trim removed 1 base at V and 8 bases at J, leaving 4 bases unmatched. Primers included in the PCR were 60 Vbeta and 13 Jbeta primers. Profiling relied on immunoSEQ multiplex PCR, and the TCRdb table lists in-frame clones only, not all of them. The sample carries around 97,000 clones, roughly 66% recorded once. This chain connects TRBV4-1 to TRBJ1-6; 8 nucleotides line up with TRBD1. The clonotype originates from a woman aged 45-65 years in good health and CMV-seronegative. Material: PBMCs. CDR3 residues: CASSQGQGPDSPLHF. DNA of the CDR3: TGCGCCAGCAGCCAAGGACAGGGGCCGGATTCACCCCTCCACTTT.